These 27 T cell receptor beta chains came from one sample sequenced in a study of blood T cells in healthy people across ages. It was with a sample-barcoded 5' primer and a J-beta primer mix that a second PCR of roughly 7 to 12 cycles was run. TCRdb passed the 5' RACE reads through MiXCR, listing each CDR3 protein once. The repertoire holds hundreds of thousands of distinct CDR3 sequences, with 20% to 30% as singletons. The same data also contributed to another study, on T cells of mothers and their children.

Sequences were obtained from blood. The receptor set was obtained from a boy aged 5 to 17 in good health.

There are a few counts of this clonotype. V gene TRBV3-1 combines with J gene TRBJ2-7; D is uncertain. V lost 2 bases and J lost 3, with 11 bases in between. The CDR3 spans 14 residues. The germline V gene encodes CDR1 LGHDT and CDR2 YNNKEL (reference sequence). The CDR3 DNA is TGTGCCAGCAGCCAAATCCGAGACCACTACGAGCAGTACTTC. Translated: CASSQIRDHYEQYF.

The rearrangement uses TRBV7-2 and TRBJ2-5; D is unclear. This CDR3 has 9 amino acids. V lost 4 bases and J lost 13, with 7 bases in between. Germline V CDR1 and CDR2: SGHTA, FQGNSA. CDR3 bases: TGTGCCAGCAGCTGTGACGCGTACTTC. Protein product: CASSCDAYF.

The gene calls are TRBV20-1 and TRBJ1-1; D gene unclear. CDR3 length: 15 residues. The V gene lost 3 bases and the J gene lost 0 bases, with 14 bases spanning the gap. Germline loops: CDR1 DFQATT, CDR2 SNEGSKA (reference sequence). The CDR3 coding sequence is TGCAGTGCTAGTCTCGCGGTTATCATGAACACTGAAGCTTTCTTT. As protein: CSASLAVIMNTEAFF.

This clonotype was detected ten times or more. V gene TRBV7-9 combines with J gene TRBJ2-5; the D is unclear. Trimming took off 2 bases at V and 4 bases at J, with 11 bases between the two ends. Germline V CDR1 and CDR2: SEHNR, FQNEAQ (reference sequence). This CDR3 is built from 14 residues. The CDR3: CASSLSASGETQYF. Here the CDR3 DNA reads TGTGCCAGCAGCTTATCGGCGTCCGGAGAGACCCAGTACTTC. Drawing the rest from reference TRBV7-9 and TRBJ2-5, the complete variable domain is DTGVSQNPRHKITKRGQNVTFRCDPISEHNRLYWYRQTLGQGPEFLTYFQNEAQLEKSRLLSDRFSAERPKGSFSTLEIQRTEQGDSAMYLCASSLSASGETQYFGPGTRLLVL.

The chain is built from TRBV29-1 and TRBJ2-1; D is perhaps TRBD1 or TRBD2 (5 bases each). The CDR3 contains 12 residues. The germline V gene encodes CDR1 SQVTM and CDR2 ANQGSEA. Deletions cut 7 bases from V and 6 bases from J, with 13 bases between. The CDR3 DNA reads TGCAGCGCTATGGGACCGAGCAATGAGCAGTTCTTC. As protein: CSAMGPSNEQFF.

In its sample, this clonotype was seen a few times. The rearrangement uses TRBV21-1 and TRBJ2-3; the DNA was not used to check the table's D call, TRBD1. TRBV21-1 is flagged as a pseudogene. The CDR3 totals 18 residues. The CDR3: CASSSGSGQGENTYTQYF. The CDR3 DNA reads TGTGCCAGCAGCAGCGGCTCCGGACAGGGTGAAAATACCTATACGCAGTATTTT.

This clonotype was counted a few times. The CDR3 DNA sequence: TGCGCCAGCAGTGAGTCCCTTGAGGGCTATGGCTACACCTTC. It codes for CASSESLEGYGYTF. The chain couples TRBV10-2 to TRBJ1-2; unclear D gene. Germline V gene sequence: CDR1 WSHSY, CDR2 SAAADI. The V gene lost 0 bases and the J gene lost 4 bases, with 9 bases spanning the gap. The CDR3 has 14 residues.

The gene calls are TRBV5-1 and TRBJ2-3; D is uncertain. This CDR3 has 13 amino acids. V was cut by 0 bases and J by 5 bases, with 7 bases left in between. Germline V CDR1 and CDR2: SGHRS, YFSETQ. The CDR3 DNA reads TGCGCCAGCAGCTTGGACAGCCTAGATACGCAGTATTTT. Protein: CASSLDSLDTQYF.

This clonotype was detected ten times or more. The chain couples TRBV6-2 or TRBV6-3 to TRBJ2-2; no firm D call. Germline V gives CDR1 MNHEY, CDR2 SVGEGT. CDR3 length equals 13 residues. V lost 4 bases, J lost 3 bases, and 6 bases lay in between. Here the CDR3 DNA reads TGTGCCAGCAGTTCCGCCGACACCGGGGAGCTGTTTTTT. Translation gives CASSSADTGELFF.

The table lists this clonotype with a few counts. The chain recombines TRBV5-1 with TRBJ2-3; D is unclear. CDR1 and CDR2 (germline): SGHRS, YFSETQ. Trimming removed 2 bases from V and 6 bases from J, with 13 bases in between. The length of the CDR3 is 14 residues. This CDR3 is CASSFRPTVDTQYF. DNA for the CDR3: TGCGCCAGCAGCTTCAGGCCCACAGTCGATACGCAGTATTTT.

The J gene is TRBJ1-4, the V gene TRBV12-3 or TRBV12-4; D gene unclear. Trimming took 8 bases from V and 8 from J, leaving 12 bases between them. The CDR3 spans 12 residues. The CDR3 DNA is TGTGCCAGCCGCCCCGCCAAGGAAAAACTGTTTTTT. The encoded protein is CASRPAKEKLFF.

This clonotype was counted between two and nine times. The chain has TRBV13 and TRBJ2-4; TRBD2 matches at 8 bases. The V gene's germline CDR1 is PRHDT and CDR2 FYEKMQ (reference sequence). There are 16 residues in the CDR3. V was clipped by 5 bases and J by 2 bases; unmatched bases: 8. CDR3 coding DNA: TGTGCCAGCAGCCCCTCTGGCGGGAGGACCAAAAACATTCAGTACTTC. Its translation is CASSPSGGRTKNIQYF.

On this clonotype itself: One end of the junction varies from germline; a read error may be responsible. The rearrangement uses TRBV6-6 and TRBJ2-6, with D perhaps TRBD2 (5 bases). Per germline, CDR1 MNHNY and CDR2 SVGAGI (reference sequence). The CDR3 consists of 15 residues. CDR3 DNA sequence: TGTGCCAGCAGTAACTCGGGGACTGGGGCCAACGTCCTGACTTTC. Translation gives CASSNSGTGANVLTF.

V gene TRBV4-1 combines with J gene TRBJ2-5; 9 bases align to TRBD1. With V trimmed by 5 bases and J by 5 bases, 9 bases remained unmatched. This CDR3 region has 15 residues. From germline, CDR1 is MGHRA and CDR2 YSYEKL. CDR3 amino acids: CASSDWTGATETQYF. The CDR3 DNA sequence: TGCGCCAGCAGCGATTGGACAGGGGCAACGGAGACCCAGTACTTC.

This sequence joins TRBV14 and TRBJ1-6; no firm D call. Germline CDR1 SGHDN, CDR2 FVKESK. The CDR3 runs 14 residues. V was cut by 4 bases and J by 9 bases, with 13 bases left in between. CDR3 sequence reads: CASSPGPPGSPLHF. The CDR3 nucleotides are TGTGCCAGCAGCCCCGGGCCTCCTGGTTCACCCCTCCACTTT. The variable domain in full, completed from reference TRBV14 and TRBJ1-6, reads EAGVTQFPSHSVIEKGQTVTLRCDPISGHDNLYWYRRVMGKEIKFLLHFVKESKQDESGMPNNRFLAERTGGTYSTLKVQPAELEDSGVYFCASSPGPPGSPLHFGNGTRLTVT.

This clonotype was detected only a few times. The chain employs TRBV28 and TRBJ1-4, with 7 nucleotides matching TRBD1. The CDR3 is 16 residues long. V trimming: 4 bases; J trimming: 6 bases; junction bases outside the gene matches: 11. Germline CDR1 and CDR2: MDHEN and SYDVKM. CDR3 region: CASSSMTGSPYEKLFF. CDR3 nucleotide sequence: TGTGCCAGCAGTTCAATGACAGGGTCTCCCTATGAAAAACTGTTTTTT.

The chain couples TRBV29-1 to TRBJ2-5; TRBD1 agrees at 8 bases. The J call could be wrong; TRBJ2-7 is a better fit for the DNA end. The CDR3 sequence is 14 residues long. From germline, CDR1 is SQVTM and CDR2 ANQGSEA. For the CDR3, the DNA is TGCAGCGTTGTAGTAAGGGACAGGTACTACGAGCAGTACTTC. It codes for CSVVVRDRYYEQYF.

In this sample, this clonotype turned up many times. J is TRBJ1-2 and V is TRBV4-3, with TRBD1 matching over 8 bases. The CDR3 extends over 17 amino acids. Germline lookup yields CDR1 LGHNA and CDR2 YSLEER. Trimming cost V 0 bases and J 2 bases; bases outside gene matches: 8. The CDR3 DNA reads TGCGCCAGCAGCCAAGATGTGATCGGGACAGGAAACTATGGCTACACCTTC. Translating it yields CASSQDVIGTGNYGYTF.

This clonotype was seen ten or more times. The V gene is TRBV5-5, the J gene TRBJ2-1; TRBD1 matches at 7 bases. The V gene end was trimmed by 0 bases and the J gene end by 7 bases; junction bases not matched to a gene: 19. Per germline, CDR1 SGHKS and CDR2 YYEKEE (reference sequence). The CDR3 has 19 amino acids. The CDR3 DNA follows: TGTGCCAGCAGCTTGGTGTTTTTTCGACAGGGTTTTTTGGGTAATGAGCAGTTCTTC. This gives the protein CASSLVFFRQGFLGNEQFF.

With regard to this clonotype: Because it lacks the conserved phenylalanine or tryptophan at the end, this CDR3 is likely a read error. The chain employs TRBV7-8 and TRBJ2-1; the match to TRBD2 covers 12 bases. V lost 1 base and J lost 1; bases outside the gene matches: 5. The germline CDR1 and CDR2 sequences are SGHVS and FQNEAQ. This CDR3 spans 18 amino acids. CDR3 loop: CASSLELAGGPSYNEQFS. The DNA for the CDR3 is TGTGCCAGCAGCTTAGAACTAGCGGGAGGCCCTTCCTACAATGAGCAGTTCTCC.

The chain is built from TRBV4-3 and TRBJ2-2, with a weak D call TRBD1 (5 bases). Germline V gives CDR1 LGHNA, CDR2 YSLEER. The V gene lost 3 bases and the J gene lost 8 bases, with 16 bases spanning the gap. The CDR3 is made up of 15 amino acids. Here the CDR3 reads CASSHGHLDGGELFF. CDR3 coding DNA: TGCGCCAGCAGCCACGGACATCTTGATGGAGGGGAGCTGTTTTTT.

The V call is TRBV7-2, the J call TRBJ2-5, with TRBD2 matching 13 bases. Near its end, the DNA agrees better with TRBJ2-1, so the J call may be wrong. The CDR3 contains 17 residues. Germline CDR1 and CDR2: SGHTA and FQGNSA. The chain's CDR3 is CASSPTSGGSYYNEQFF. The CDR3 nucleotides read TGTGCCAGCAGCCCGACTAGCGGGGGGTCTTACTACAATGAGCAGTTCTTC.

In this sample, this clonotype turned up many times. Mismatch with germline at one junction end may stem from a read error. The chain is built from TRBV9 and TRBJ2-3; TRBD2 matches at 9 bases. CDR1 and CDR2 (germline): SGDLS, YYNGEE. The CDR3 contains 15 residues. CDR3 bases: TGCGCCAGCAGTGCCCGGACTAGCGGCACAGATACGCAGTATTTT. Translation: CASSARTSGTDTQYF.

This clonotype has only a few counts. This chain uses TRBV29-1 with TRBJ2-1; D remains unclear. Trimming left V 1 base short and J 0 bases short, with 7 bases between. Looked up from germline, CDR1 is SQVTM and CDR2 is ANQGSEA. The CDR3 consists of 14 residues. The CDR3 here is CSVEGGRSYNEQFF. CDR3 nucleotide sequence: TGCAGCGTTGAAGGGGGTCGCTCCTACAATGAGCAGTTCTTC.

This clonotype was recorded a few times. The chain combines TRBV10-1 with TRBJ2-3, with D unresolved. CDR1 WNHNN and CDR2 SYGVQD come from the germline V gene (reference sequence). The CDR3 contains 13 residues. V was clipped by 3 bases and J by 6 bases, with 10 bases between them. CDR3 loop: CASSENLDDTQYF. For the CDR3, the DNA is TGCGCCAGCAGTGAAAATCTAGACGATACGCAGTATTTT.

Only a few counts were recorded for this clonotype. The rearrangement joins TRBV27 to TRBJ2-3; D gene uncertain. V lost 0 bases and J 4 bases, leaving 5 bases between the germline ends. The CDR3 extends over 13 amino acids. Germline V gene sequence: CDR1 MNHEY, CDR2 SMNVEV (reference sequence). The CDR3 nucleotides are TGTGCCAGCAGTTTATCCCGCCCAGATACGCAGTATTTT. This translates into CASSLSRPDTQYF.

J is TRBJ1-3 and V is TRBV4-3, with unresolved D. The CDR3 runs to 13 residues. V lost 1 base and J lost 4, with 5 bases in between. CDR1 LGHNA and CDR2 YSLEER come from the germline V gene. The DNA for the CDR3 is TGCGCCAGCAGCCAAGGGGTCGGAAACACCATATATTTT. Its translation is CASSQGVGNTIYF.